What follows describes a single T cell receptor (beta chain). Its specificity is not known. The sample is drawn from a study of OX40 agonist ivuxolimab in advanced cancers. Study results and caveats: Fewer expanded clones were found on average in CD4+ than in CD8+ T cells.

The table came from immunoSEQ multiplex PCR; TCRdb's copy has only in-frame clones and leaves some out. Of some 13,000 clones listed, over 85% are singletons. The CDR3 loop spans 12 amino acids. Germline CDR1 is SEHNR and CDR2 is FQNEAQ (reference sequence). The V end was cut by 4 bases, the J end by 4 bases, with 8 bases between. Sequenced here: CD4+ or CD8+ T cells sorted from blood, sampled in a trial of the OX40 agonist ivuxolimab. This chain connects TRBV7-9 to TRBJ2-7; weak D call: TRBD1 (6 bases). This receptor was taken from an adult with an advanced solid tumor such as melanoma, head and neck, liver or kidney cancer. The CDR3 coding sequence is TGTGCCAGCAGCTCAGGGGCGTACGAGCAGTACTTC. This codes for CASSSGAYEQYF.